The clone carrying this T cell receptor (beta chain) was picked up many times. Its antigen is currently unknown. Over 160 million TCR-beta sequences from 15-18 subjects were obtained in each sequencing run. TCRdb analysed the 5' RACE reads with MiXCR anew, one entry per CDR3 protein. The sample lists some 49,000 distinct CDR3 sequences, roughly 10% occurring once. CDR3 length: 16 residues. The germline V gene encodes CDR1 SGDLS and CDR2 YYNGEE. V dropped 4 bases and J dropped 3; count of bases not matched to a gene: 9. Time point described: longitudinal time-point 1 (baseline). The source of the sample is a study of neurological immune-mediated disorders. Study observations and caveats: Because no CDR3 amino acid sequences were shared across subjects by expanded clones, private repertoires were suggested in all groups.

Sequencing was performed on PBMCs. The chain uses TRBV9 and TRBJ2-1; TRBD2 agrees at 8 bases. This clonotype originated in a woman in her thirties or forties in good health. The CDR3 loop reads CASSPLSGDNYNEQFF. DNA of the CDR3: TGTGCCAGCAGCCCCCTTAGCGGGGACAACTACAATGAGCAGTTCTTC. Full variable domain (rest looked up from reference TRBV9 and TRBJ2-1): DSGVTQTPKHLITATGQRVTLRCSPRSGDLSVYWYQQSLDQGLQFLIQYYNGEERAKGNILERFSAQQFPDLHSELNLSSLELGDSALYFCASSPLSGDNYNEQFFGPGTRLTVL.